In its sample, the clone carrying this T cell receptor beta chain was seen a few times. The data belong to a study of immune characterization of retroperitoneal liposarcoma. The germline V gene has CDR1 SGHVS and CDR2 FNYEAQ. CDR3 length equals 14 residues. TCRdb redid the calling of the PCR reads with MiXCR, one entry per CDR3 protein. The sample has under 15,000 distinct CDR3 sequences; roughly 50% are singletons. The sequencing sample was made of tumor tissue. The gene calls are TRBV7-6 and TRBJ2-1; D may be TRBD2 (6 bases). The J call may be in error: the DNA end matches TRBJ2-5 better. The sequence came from a female donor with retroperitoneal liposarcoma. CDR3 nucleotide sequence: TGTGCCAGCAGCTTAGAACGGGGGCAAGAGACCCAGTACTTC. As protein: CASSLERGQETQYF.